These 3 T cell receptor beta chains originate from one sample sequenced in a study of early T cells in non-severe SARS-CoV-2 infection. TCRdb recomputed calls from the 5' RACE reads with MiXCR, one row per CDR3 protein. The sample consists of roughly 100,000 distinct CDR3 sequences, about 15% of them appearing once. The material sequenced was whole blood. These receptors originate from an adult who was a healthcare worker with PCR-confirmed SARS-CoV-2 infection or an uninfected control (not recorded which).

This clonotype was counted ten times or more. The chain combines TRBV11-2 with TRBJ2-1; 12 positions match TRBD2. The ends lost 5 bases at V and 3 bases at J; junction bases unmatched: 5. The germline V gene has CDR1 SGHAT and CDR2 FQNNGV. This CDR3 contains 16 residues. As DNA, the CDR3 is TGTGCCAGCAGCGTCCTACTAGCGGGGGGCTACAATGAGCAGTTCTTC. Its protein product is CASSVLLAGGYNEQFF.

The table lists this clonotype with many counts. The chain recombines TRBV7-2 with TRBJ1-6; D gene uncertain. Germline-derived CDR1 and CDR2 are SGHTA and FQGNSA. V was shortened by 3 bases and J by 4 bases, with 13 bases between the two germline ends. CDR3 length: 16 residues. In DNA, the CDR3 is TGTGCCAGCAGCTTGACCCCGGGAGCTTATAATTCACCCCTCCACTTT. It specifies CASSLTPGAYNSPLHF.

The chain recombines TRBV6-5 with TRBJ2-7; D is perhaps TRBD1 (6 bases). This CDR3 region has 14 residues. Germline V gives CDR1 MNHEY, CDR2 SVGAGI. With 5 bases removed from V and 7 bases from J, the gap between germline ends came to 18 bases. The CDR3 reads CASSTQGRVGEQYF. The CDR3, as DNA: TGTGCCAGCAGTACACAGGGCCGCGTTGGAGAGCAGTACTTC.